These 9 T cell receptor beta chains share one sample of origin, sequenced in a study of blood T cell repertoires in COVID-19. The table came from immunoSEQ multiplex PCR; TCRdb's copy has only in-frame clones and leaves some out. The data hold approximately 110,000 clones, with 75% to 90% observed a single time. The specimen sequenced was peripheral blood. These receptor sequences come from a woman older than 75 with COVID-19, enrolled during active disease.

This chain connects TRBV28 to TRBJ1-5, with 7 bases identical to TRBD1. The CDR3 is 13 amino acids. Germline CDR1 reads MDHEN; CDR2 reads SYDVKM. The trim removed 2 bases at V and 8 bases at J, leaving 3 bases unmatched. CDR3 protein: CASSLPGGEPQHF. The CDR3 DNA is TGTGCCAGCAGTTTACCAGGGGGAGAGCCCCAGCATTTT.

The genes are TRBV6-2 or TRBV6-3 and TRBJ2-1; TRBD2 matches at 9 bases. This CDR3 has 21 residues. The germline V gene encodes CDR1 MNHEY and CDR2 SVGEGT. The ends lost 2 bases at V and 0 bases at J; junction bases unmatched: 17. CDR3 in amino acids: CASSYGVGVASGISSYNEQFF. The CDR3 DNA sequence: TGTGCCAGCAGTTACGGGGTTGGGGTGGCTAGCGGGATCAGCTCCTACAATGAGCAGTTCTTC.

V usage is TRBV7-2 and J usage is TRBJ2-7; perhaps TRBD1 as D (6 bases). The CDR3 runs to 13 residues. CDR1 SGHTA and CDR2 FQGNSA come from the germline V gene. V gave up 1 base and J gave up 7 bases, with 11 bases separating them. The DNA for the CDR3 is TGTGCCAGCAGCTTAGATGGGGGCTGGGAGCAGTACTTC. Its translation: CASSLDGGWEQYF.

DNA of the CDR3: TGCAGCTATAAGCGGGAGAAAGGGTTCTTC. Protein sequence: CSYKREKGFF. The chain couples TRBV29-1 to TRBJ2-1; TRBD2 matches 8 bases. CDR1 and CDR2 from the germline V gene are SQVTM and ANQGSEA. With 8 bases clipped from V and 15 bases from J, the junction kept 9 bases outside the gene matches. This CDR3 has 10 amino acids.

This chain connects TRBV7-9 to TRBJ2-7; the D gene is possibly TRBD2 (6 bases). Trimming shortened V by 4 bases and J by 7 bases, and 11 bases separated the two germline ends. The CDR3 is 12 residues long. Germline V CDR1 and CDR2: SEHNR, FQNEAQ (reference sequence). CDR3 sequence: CASSSERGEQYF. CDR3 coding DNA: TGTGCCAGCAGCTCCGAACGGGGGGAGCAGTACTTC.

The rearrangement joins TRBV28 to TRBJ1-5; no reliable D call. Trimming stripped 2 bases from V and 3 bases from J, with 5 bases between. Germline CDR1 and CDR2: MDHEN and SYDVKM. The CDR3 sequence is 13 residues long. The CDR3 spells CASSLILNQPQHF. The CDR3 region has the DNA TGTGCCAGCAGTTTAATACTCAATCAGCCCCAGCATTTT.

This sequence joins TRBV5-1 and TRBJ2-1; the D is unclear. The germline V gene has CDR1 SGHRS and CDR2 YFSETQ. The CDR3 has 15 amino acids. V dropped 0 bases and J dropped 0 bases, with 7 bases sitting between them. This chain's CDR3 is CASSLGGGSYNEQFF. In DNA form, the CDR3 reads TGCGCCAGCAGCTTGGGTGGCGGCTCCTACAATGAGCAGTTCTTC.

The chain uses TRBV7-9 and TRBJ1-2; perhaps TRBD1 as D (6 bases). CDR3 length: 13 residues. Germline V gives CDR1 SEHNR, CDR2 FQNEAQ (reference sequence). The V end was cut by 4 bases, the J end by 4 bases, with 10 bases between. Here the CDR3 DNA reads TGTGCCAGCAGCTCCCCAGGGGCCTATGGCTACACCTTC. Protein product: CASSSPGAYGYTF.

This chain links TRBV3-1 (or the pseudogene TRBV3-2) with TRBJ1-1; possibly TRBD1 for D (6 bases). The CDR3 loop spans 14 amino acids. CDR1 and CDR2 (germline): LGHDT, YNNKEL (reference sequence). V gave up 2 bases and J gave up 6 bases, with 13 bases separating them. DNA for the CDR3: TGTGCCAGCAGCCAAACCGCAGGGGTGGCTGAAGCTTTCTTT. Protein product: CASSQTAGVAEAFF.